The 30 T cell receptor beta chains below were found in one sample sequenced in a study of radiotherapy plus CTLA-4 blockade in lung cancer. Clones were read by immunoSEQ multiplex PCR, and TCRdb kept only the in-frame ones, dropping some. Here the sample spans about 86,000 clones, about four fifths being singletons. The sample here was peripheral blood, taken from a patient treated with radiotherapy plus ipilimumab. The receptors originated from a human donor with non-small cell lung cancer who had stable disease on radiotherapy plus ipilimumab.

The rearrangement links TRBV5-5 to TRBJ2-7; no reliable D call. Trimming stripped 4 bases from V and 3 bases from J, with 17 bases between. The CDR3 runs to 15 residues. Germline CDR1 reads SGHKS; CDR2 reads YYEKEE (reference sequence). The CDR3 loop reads CASSQEVNYLYEQYF. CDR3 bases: TGTGCCAGCAGCCAAGAAGTAAACTACCTCTACGAGCAGTACTTC.

CDR3 DNA sequence: TGTGCCACCAGCAGAGGGGACAGCTCCTACGAGCAGTACTTC. Its protein is CATSRGDSSYEQYF. V and J are TRBV15 and TRBJ2-7, with 7 bases matching TRBD1. Germline V gives CDR1 LNHNV, CDR2 YYDKDF (reference sequence). The CDR3 consists of 14 residues. The junction had 0 bases not matched to a gene; V was cut back by 1 base and J by 0 bases.

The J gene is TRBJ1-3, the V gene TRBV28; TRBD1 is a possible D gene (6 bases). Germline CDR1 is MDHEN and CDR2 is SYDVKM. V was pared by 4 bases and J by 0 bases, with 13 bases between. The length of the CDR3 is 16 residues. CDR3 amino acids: CASSSDSRFSGNTIYF. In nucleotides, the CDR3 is TGTGCCAGCAGTTCGGACAGCCGTTTCTCTGGAAACACCATATATTTT.

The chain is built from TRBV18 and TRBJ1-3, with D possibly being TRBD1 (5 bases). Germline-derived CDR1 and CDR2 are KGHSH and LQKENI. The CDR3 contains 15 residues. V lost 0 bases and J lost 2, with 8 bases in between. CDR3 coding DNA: TGTGCCAGCTCACCACCTGGACAAACTGGAAACACCATATATTTT. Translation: CASSPPGQTGNTIYF.

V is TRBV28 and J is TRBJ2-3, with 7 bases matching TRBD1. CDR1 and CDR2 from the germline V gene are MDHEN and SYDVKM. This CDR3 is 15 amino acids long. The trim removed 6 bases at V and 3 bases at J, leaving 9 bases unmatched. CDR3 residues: CASRPEGAGTDTQYF. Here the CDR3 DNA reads TGTGCCAGCAGACCTGAGGGGGCAGGGACAGATACGCAGTATTTT.

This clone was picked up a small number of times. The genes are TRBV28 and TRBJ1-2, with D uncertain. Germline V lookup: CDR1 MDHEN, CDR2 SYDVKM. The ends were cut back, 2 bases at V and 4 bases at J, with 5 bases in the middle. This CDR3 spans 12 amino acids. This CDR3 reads CASSLGPYGYTF. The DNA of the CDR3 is TGTGCCAGCAGTTTAGGGCCCTATGGCTACACCTTC.

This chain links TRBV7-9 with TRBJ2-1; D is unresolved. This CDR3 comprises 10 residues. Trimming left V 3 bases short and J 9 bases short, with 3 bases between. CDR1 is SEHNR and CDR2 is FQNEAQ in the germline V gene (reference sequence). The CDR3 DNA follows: TGTGCCAGCAGCTTCGGTGAGCAGTTCTTC. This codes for CASSFGEQFF.

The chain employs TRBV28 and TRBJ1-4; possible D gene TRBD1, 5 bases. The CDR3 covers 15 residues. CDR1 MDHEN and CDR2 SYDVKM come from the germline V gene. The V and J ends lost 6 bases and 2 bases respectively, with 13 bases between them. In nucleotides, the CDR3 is TGTGCCAGCAGCTCCCAGGGCTGGACTAATGAAAAACTGTTTTTT. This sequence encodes CASSSQGWTNEKLFF.

The CDR3 here is CASSLATGSPGNEQFF. In DNA form, the CDR3 reads TGCGCCAGCAGCTTGGCTACAGGGTCCCCGGGTAATGAGCAGTTCTTC. The rearrangement links TRBV5-1 to TRBJ2-1; the D gene is possibly TRBD1 (6 bases). The CDR3 is 16 amino acids. The germline CDR1 and CDR2 sequences are SGHRS and YFSETQ. V lost 0 bases and J lost 7, with 17 bases in between.

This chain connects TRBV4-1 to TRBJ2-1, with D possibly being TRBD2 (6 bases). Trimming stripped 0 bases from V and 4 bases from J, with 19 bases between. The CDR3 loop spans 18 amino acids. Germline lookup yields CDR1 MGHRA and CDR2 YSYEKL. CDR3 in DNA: TGCGCCAGCAGCCAAGATTGGGAGGCGTCCCGGGGATACAATGAGCAGTTCTTC. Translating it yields CASSQDWEASRGYNEQFF.

In nucleotides, the CDR3 is TGTGCCAGCAGCGCGGGAATACAGGGAACGGTCGATGAGCAGTTCTTC. Protein product: CASSAGIQGTVDEQFF. The chain is built from TRBV11-2 and TRBJ2-1; TRBD1 or TRBD2 may be the D gene (6 bases each). CDR3 length: 16 residues. From germline, CDR1 is SGHAT and CDR2 FQNNGV. V lost 5 bases and J lost 8, with 22 bases in between.

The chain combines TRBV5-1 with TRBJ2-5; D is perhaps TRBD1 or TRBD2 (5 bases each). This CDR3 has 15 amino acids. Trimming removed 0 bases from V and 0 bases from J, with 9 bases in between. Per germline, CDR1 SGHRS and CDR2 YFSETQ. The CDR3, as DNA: TGCGCCAGCAGCTTGGGGGGGTCGTACCAAGAGACCCAGTACTTC. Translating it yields CASSLGGSYQETQYF.

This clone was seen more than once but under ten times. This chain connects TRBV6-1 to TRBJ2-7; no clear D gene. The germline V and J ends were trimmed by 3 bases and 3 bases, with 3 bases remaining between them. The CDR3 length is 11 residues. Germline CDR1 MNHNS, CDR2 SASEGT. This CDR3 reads CASSEGYEQYF. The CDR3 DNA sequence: TGTGCCAGCAGTGAGGGCTACGAGCAGTACTTC.

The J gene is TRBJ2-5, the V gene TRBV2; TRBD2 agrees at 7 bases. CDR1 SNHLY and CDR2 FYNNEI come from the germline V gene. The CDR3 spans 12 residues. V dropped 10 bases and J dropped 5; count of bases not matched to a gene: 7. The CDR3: CATGGTKETQYF. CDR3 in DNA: TGTGCCACCGGCGGGACTAAGGAGACCCAGTACTTC.

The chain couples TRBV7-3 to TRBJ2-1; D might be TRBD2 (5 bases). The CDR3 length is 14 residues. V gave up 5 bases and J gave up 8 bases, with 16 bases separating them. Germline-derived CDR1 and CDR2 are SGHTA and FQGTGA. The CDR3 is CASSPSLVSDEQFF. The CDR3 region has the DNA TGTGCCAGCAGCCCCTCTCTAGTTAGCGATGAGCAGTTCTTC.

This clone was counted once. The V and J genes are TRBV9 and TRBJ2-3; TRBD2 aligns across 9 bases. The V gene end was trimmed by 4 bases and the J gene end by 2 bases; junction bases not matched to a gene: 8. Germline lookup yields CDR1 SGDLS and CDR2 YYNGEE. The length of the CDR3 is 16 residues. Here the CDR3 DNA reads TGTGCCAGCAGCCCCTCGGCGGGGGGGACCACAGATACGCAGTATTTT. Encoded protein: CASSPSAGGTTDTQYF.

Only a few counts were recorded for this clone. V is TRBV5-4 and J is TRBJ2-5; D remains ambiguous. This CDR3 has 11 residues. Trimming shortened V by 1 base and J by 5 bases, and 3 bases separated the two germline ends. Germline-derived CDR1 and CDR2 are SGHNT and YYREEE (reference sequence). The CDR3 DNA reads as TGTGCCAGCAGCTTGAGGGAGACCCAGTACTTC. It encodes CASSLRETQYF.

The CDR3 DNA is TGCGCCAGCATGCTAGGGGCCCTATCCGGGGAGCTGTTTTTT. It specifies CASMLGALSGELFF. The V call is TRBV5-1, the J call TRBJ2-2, with a tentative D call TRBD1 (5 bases). The CDR3 consists of 14 residues. Germline V gene sequence: CDR1 SGHRS, CDR2 YFSETQ. V lost 6 bases and J lost 6, with 15 bases in between.

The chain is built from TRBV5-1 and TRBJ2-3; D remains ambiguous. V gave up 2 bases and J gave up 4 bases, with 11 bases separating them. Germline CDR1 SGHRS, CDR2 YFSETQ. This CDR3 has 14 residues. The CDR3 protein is CASSLDPTADTQYF. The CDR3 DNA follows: TGCGCCAGCAGCTTAGACCCTACGGCAGATACGCAGTATTTT.

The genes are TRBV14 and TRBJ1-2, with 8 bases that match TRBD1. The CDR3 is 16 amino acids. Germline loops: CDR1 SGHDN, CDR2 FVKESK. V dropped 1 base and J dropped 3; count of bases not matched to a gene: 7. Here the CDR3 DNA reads TGTGCCAGCAGCCAAGGACGTGACAGGGGAGACTATGGCTACACCTTC. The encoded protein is CASSQGRDRGDYGYTF. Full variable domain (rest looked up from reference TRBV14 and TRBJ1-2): EAGVTQFPSHSVIEKGQTVTLRCDPISGHDNLYWYRRVMGKEIKFLLHFVKESKQDESGMPNNRFLAERTGGTYSTLKVQPAELEDSGVYFCASSQGRDRGDYGYTFGSGTRLTVV.

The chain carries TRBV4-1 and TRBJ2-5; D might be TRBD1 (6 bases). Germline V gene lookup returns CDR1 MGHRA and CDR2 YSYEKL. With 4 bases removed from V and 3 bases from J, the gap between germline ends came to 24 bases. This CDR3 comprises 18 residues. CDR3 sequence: CASSPHPDSVAFKETQYF. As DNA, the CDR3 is TGCGCCAGCAGCCCTCACCCGGACAGTGTGGCCTTCAAAGAGACCCAGTACTTC.

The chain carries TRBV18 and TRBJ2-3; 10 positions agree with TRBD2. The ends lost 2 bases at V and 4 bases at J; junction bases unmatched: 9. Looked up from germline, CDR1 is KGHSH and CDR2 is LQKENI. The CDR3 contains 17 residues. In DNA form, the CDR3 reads TGTGCCAGCTCACCATTCCCCCCTAGCGGGAGAGCAGATACGCAGTATTTT. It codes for CASSPFPPSGRADTQYF.

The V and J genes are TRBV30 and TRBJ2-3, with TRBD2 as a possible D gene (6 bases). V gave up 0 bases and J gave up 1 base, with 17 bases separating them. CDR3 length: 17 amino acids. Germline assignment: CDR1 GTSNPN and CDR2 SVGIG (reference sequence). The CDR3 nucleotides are TGTGCCTGGAGTGTAGCCTCGGGGGTTTCTGGCACAGATACGCAGTATTTT. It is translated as CAWSVASGVSGTDTQYF.

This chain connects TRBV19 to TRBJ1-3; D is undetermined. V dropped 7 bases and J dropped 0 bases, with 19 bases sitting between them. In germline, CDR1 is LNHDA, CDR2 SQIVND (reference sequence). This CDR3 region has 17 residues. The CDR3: CASTGMKERYSGNTIYF. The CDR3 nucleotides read TGTGCCAGTACCGGTATGAAGGAGCGCTACTCTGGAAACACCATATATTTT.

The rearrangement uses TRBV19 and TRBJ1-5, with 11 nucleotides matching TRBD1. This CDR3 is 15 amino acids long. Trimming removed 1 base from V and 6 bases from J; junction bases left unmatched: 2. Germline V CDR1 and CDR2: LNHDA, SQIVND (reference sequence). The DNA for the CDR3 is TGTGCCAGTAGTATAGGGGGACAGGGGGGTCAGCCCCAGCATTTT. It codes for CASSIGGQGGQPQHF.

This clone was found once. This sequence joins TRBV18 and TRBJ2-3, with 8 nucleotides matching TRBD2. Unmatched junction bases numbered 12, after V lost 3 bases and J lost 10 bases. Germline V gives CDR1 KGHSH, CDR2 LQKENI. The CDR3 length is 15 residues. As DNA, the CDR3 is TGTGCCAGCTCACCGAGCGGGGGCACGGGACGGGCGCAGTATTTT. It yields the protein CASSPSGGTGRAQYF.

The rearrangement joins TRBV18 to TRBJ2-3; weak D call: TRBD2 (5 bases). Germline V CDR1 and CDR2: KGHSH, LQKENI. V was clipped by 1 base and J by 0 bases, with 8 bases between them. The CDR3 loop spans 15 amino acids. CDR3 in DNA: TGTGCCAGCTCACCACGTGGACTTAGCACAGATACGCAGTATTTT. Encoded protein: CASSPRGLSTDTQYF.

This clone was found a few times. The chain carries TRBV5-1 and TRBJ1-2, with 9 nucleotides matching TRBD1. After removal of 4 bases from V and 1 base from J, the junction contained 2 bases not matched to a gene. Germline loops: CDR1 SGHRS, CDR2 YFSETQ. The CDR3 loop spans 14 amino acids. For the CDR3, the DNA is TGCGCCAGCAGCAGGGGACAGGGTAACTATGGCTACACCTTC. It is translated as CASSRGQGNYGYTF.

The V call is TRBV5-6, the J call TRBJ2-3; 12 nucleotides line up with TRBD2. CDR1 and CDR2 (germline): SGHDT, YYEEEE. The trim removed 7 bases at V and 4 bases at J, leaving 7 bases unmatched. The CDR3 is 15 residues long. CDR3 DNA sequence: TGTGCCAGCTATTCTAGCGGGGGGGCTTCAGATACGCAGTATTTT. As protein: CASYSSGGASDTQYF.

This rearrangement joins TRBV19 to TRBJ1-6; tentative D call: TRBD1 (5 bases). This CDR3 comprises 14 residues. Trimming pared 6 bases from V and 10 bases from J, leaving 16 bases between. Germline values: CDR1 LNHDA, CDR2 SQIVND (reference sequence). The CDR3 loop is CASRRDAEGSPLHF. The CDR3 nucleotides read TGTGCCAGTAGGAGGGACGCGGAAGGATCACCCCTCCACTTT.